These T cell receptor beta chains were read from a single sample in a study of identical twins. A single record per CDR3 protein comes from TCRdb applying MiXCR to the 5' RACE reads. This sample has about 220,000 distinct CDR3 sequences, with 6% to 9% found just once. This sample was also put to use in a study of yellow fever vaccine responses in identical twins.

Sequencing was carried out using memory (CD45RO+) T cells sorted from blood. The receptors stem from a woman between 18 and 29 years old in good health. CDR3s include the opening cysteine and the closing phenylalanine or tryptophan. Fields, in order: V gene, CDR3 protein.

TRBV11-2 CASSLRDGYMNTEAFF
TRBV5-6 CASSLSSRDYEQYF
TRBV2 CASSANTGELFF
TRBV5-1 CASRAGTGLYQPQHF
TRBV20-1 CSARGDPQGPYEQYF
TRBV6-6 CASSYGAGGEQYF
TRBV2 CASSSGQGNTDTQYF
TRBV3-1 CASSQHGGTSNEQFF
TRBV3-1 CASSWKGSNPNEQFF
TRBV6-1 CASRPTRGGTDTQYF
TRBV20-1 CSARGELPTGSYNEQFF
TRBV20-1 CSAPGMTPNQPQHF
TRBV9 CASSVDRVVTDTQYF
TRBV28 CASSLPSGGASGGELFF
TRBV7-8 CASSSPLVGGRVTDTQYF
TRBV20-1 CSASAPLGTDTQYF
TRBV29-1 CSVVRGGTEAFF
TRBV20-1 CSARGGDRTHGGGANVLTF
TRBV25-1 CASSHATADPNNEQFF
TRBV10-2 CASSESTGDLGSPLHF
TRBV6-1 CASSPGTSGGGWDEQFF
TRBV5-1 CASSLGRAAQETQYF
TRBV29-1 CSVGIGSYEQYF
TRBV7-2 CASSPDGTSGYNEQFF
TRBV7-2 CASSWGTSGVQETQYF
TRBV10-2 CASSAALITEAFF
TRBV29-1 CSVEDRGPDTQYF
TRBV29-1 CSVVWSQETQYF
TRBV29-1 CSVAQSEQYF
TRBV11-1 CASSPDPSGELFF
TRBV5-1 CASRLGQTTSGANVLTF
TRBV12-3/TRBV12-4 CASSLFSDTGELFF
TRBV10-3 CAISESRETQYF
TRBV6-1 CASSVQGDTEAFF
TRBV6-5 CASSVKGREQFF
TRBV24-1 CATSVGGLDTGELFF
TRBV6-1 CASSAYRGSVGGYTF
TRBV6-1 CASSPGTNTGELFF
TRBV12-3/TRBV12-4 CASRQDRGEQYF
TRBV3-1 CASSQAPLAGTPPTDTQYF
TRBV7-8 CASSLGYSSYEQYF
TRBV29-1 CSSRGAGANVLTF
TRBV14 CASSLPTGARDTQYF
TRBV6-2/TRBV6-3 CASSSRGETDTQYF
TRBV5-1 CASSLDSGQNSGNTIYF
TRBV29-1 CSVGLYNEQFF
TRBV9 CASSVAFTGHSYEQYF
TRBV6-4 CASSAAVNQPQHF
TRBV29-1 CSVEDSFNEKLFF
TRBV27 CASSLYSGGSSGANVLTF
TRBV5-1 CASSLGQGAQQYF
TRBV18 CASSARTGPQETQYF
TRBV6-5 CASSYRGRAGTDTQYF
TRBV28 CASSGGRFQYF